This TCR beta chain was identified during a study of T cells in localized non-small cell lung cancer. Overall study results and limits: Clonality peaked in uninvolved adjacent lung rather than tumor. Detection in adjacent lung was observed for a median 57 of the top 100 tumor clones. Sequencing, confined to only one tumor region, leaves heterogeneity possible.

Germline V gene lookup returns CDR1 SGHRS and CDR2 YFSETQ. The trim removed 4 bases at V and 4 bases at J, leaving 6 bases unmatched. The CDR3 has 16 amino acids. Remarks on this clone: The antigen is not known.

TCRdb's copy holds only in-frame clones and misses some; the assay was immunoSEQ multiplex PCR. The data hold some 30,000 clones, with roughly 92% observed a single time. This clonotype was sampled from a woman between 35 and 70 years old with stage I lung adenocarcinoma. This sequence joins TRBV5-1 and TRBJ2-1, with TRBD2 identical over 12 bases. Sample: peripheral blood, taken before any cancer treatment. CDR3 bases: TGCGCCAGCAGCCTGACTAGCGGGAGATTGTACAATGAGCAGTTCTTC. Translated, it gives CASSLTSGRLYNEQFF.